These 15 T cell receptor beta chains originate from one sample sequenced in a study of memory CD4+ T cells and cytomegalovirus serostatus. Libraries were prepared by immunoSEQ multiplex PCR; TCRdb keeps only in-frame clonotypes and omits some of them. The data hold 60,000 to 75,000 clones, with over 60% observed a single time. Single viable CD3+CD4+CD8-CD45RO+ cells were sorted as the memory CD4+ T cells. The source material was memory CD4+ T cells from blood. The source is an adult in good health and CMV-seronegative. Some clones in this sample may be carry-over from other donors' samples.

The chain joins TRBV19 to TRBJ1-4; TRBD1 matches at 8 bases. V gave up 5 bases and J gave up 10 bases; unmatched junction bases: 6. CDR1 LNHDA and CDR2 SQIVND come from the germline V gene (reference sequence). There are 13 residues in the CDR3. The DNA for the CDR3 is TGTGCCAGTAGTGCGCAGACAGGGGCAAAACTGTTTTTT. Translating gives CASSAQTGAKLFF.

This sequence joins TRBV5-6 and TRBJ1-2; no definite D call. There are 12 residues in the CDR3. Between the trimmed V and J ends, which lost 3 bases and 8 bases, there was a span of 11 bases. The V gene's germline CDR1 is SGHDT and CDR2 YYEEEE. Here the CDR3 reads CASSYRNSGYTF. The CDR3 region has the DNA TGTGCCAGCAGCTACCGGAATTCGGGCTACACCTTC.

The gene calls are TRBV25-1 and TRBJ1-1; D is unresolved. V lost 10 bases and J 0 bases, leaving 6 bases between the germline ends. Germline loops: CDR1 MGHDK, CDR2 SYGVNS. CDR3 size: 11 residues. In nucleotides, the CDR3 is TGTGCCACCCGGATGAACACTGAAGCTTTCTTT. Translated, it gives CATRMNTEAFF.

The chain uses TRBV28 and TRBJ2-5; either TRBD1 or TRBD2 may fit D (5 bases each). V lost 5 bases to trimming and J lost 2 bases, with 12 bases between them. This CDR3 contains 14 residues. From germline, CDR1 is MDHEN and CDR2 SYDVKM. CDR3 loop: CASSGPGRQETQYF. In DNA, the CDR3 is TGTGCCAGCAGTGGACCGGGACGGCAAGAGACCCAGTACTTC.

This chain links TRBV5-5 with TRBJ1-3; D perhaps matches TRBD1 (5 bases). Germline lookup yields CDR1 SGHKS and CDR2 YYEKEE (reference sequence). The CDR3 totals 16 residues. V gave up 4 bases and J gave up 0 bases, with 14 bases separating them. CDR3 amino acids: CASSRGTGISGNTIYF. CDR3 bases: TGTGCCAGCAGCCGCGGGACGGGAATCTCTGGAAACACCATATATTTT.

The V call is TRBV30, the J call TRBJ1-2; 7 positions agree with TRBD1. This CDR3 spans 11 amino acids. Germline-derived CDR1 and CDR2 are GTSNPN and SVGIG (reference sequence). Trimming took 1 base from V and 8 from J; bases not matched to a gene: 1. CDR3 DNA: TGTGCCTGGAGTGCAGGGGGGGGCTACACCTTC. Its translation: CAWSAGGGYTF. The entire variable domain, with the rest obtained from reference TRBV30 and TRBJ1-2, is as follows: SQTIHQWPATLVQPVGSPLSLECTVEGTSNPNLYWYRQAAGRGLQLLFYSVGIGQISSEVPQNLSASRPQDRQFILSSKKLLLSDSGFYLCAWSAGGGYTFGSGTRLTVV.

The table lists this clone with a count of one. This CDR3 is CASSFRGSTDTQYF. The CDR3 region has the DNA TGTGCCAGCAGCTTCCGGGGCAGCACAGATACGCAGTATTTT. The V gene is TRBV5-4, the J gene TRBJ2-3, with D perhaps being TRBD1 or TRBD2 (5 bases each). The V end was cut by 2 bases, the J end by 0 bases, with 7 bases between. The germline V gene has CDR1 SGHNT and CDR2 YYREEE (reference sequence). The CDR3 has 14 amino acids.

The chain combines TRBV7-6 with TRBJ2-5, with D perhaps TRBD1 or TRBD2 (5 bases each). The CDR3 length is 14 residues. Trimming stripped 2 bases from V and 4 bases from J, with 11 bases between. CDR1 and CDR2 (germline): SGHVS, FNYEAQ. The CDR3: CASSLQGVGETQYF. CDR3 in DNA: TGTGCCAGCAGCTTACAGGGAGTCGGAGAGACCCAGTACTTC.

V gene TRBV27 combines with J gene TRBJ2-2; TRBD2 matches at 10 bases. V shed 6 bases and J 0 bases; nucleotides not matched to a gene: 7. The CDR3 has 17 residues. Germline CDR1 and CDR2: MNHEY and SMNVEV (reference sequence). The CDR3 DNA reads as TGTGCCAGCAGATTTCGTCTAGCGGGAGCGAACACCGGGGAGCTGTTTTTT. Its translation: CASRFRLAGANTGELFF.

The chain employs TRBV5-1 and TRBJ2-2; possibly TRBD2 for D (5 bases). The V gene lost 6 bases and the J gene lost 3 bases, with 21 bases spanning the gap. CDR1 is SGHRS and CDR2 is YFSETQ in the germline V gene. This CDR3 is built from 17 residues. As DNA, the CDR3 is TGCGCCAGCAATGCGGGTTTTCTGGTGCCGGACACCGGGGAGCTGTTTTTT. It yields the protein CASNAGFLVPDTGELFF.

This chain uses TRBV7-2 with TRBJ1-2; the D gene is possibly TRBD1 (5 bases). This CDR3 has 14 residues. The V and J ends lost 5 bases and 7 bases respectively, with 17 bases between them. Germline-derived CDR1 and CDR2 are SGHTA and FQGNSA. CDR3 bases: TGTGCCAGCAGCCACGACCCTACGGGGCCTGGCTACACCTTC. Translated: CASSHDPTGPGYTF.

The rearrangement joins TRBV5-1 to TRBJ2-1; a weak D match, TRBD2 (6 bases). The CDR3 contains 15 residues. Germline loops: CDR1 SGHRS, CDR2 YFSETQ. Trimming stripped 0 bases from V and 5 bases from J, with 12 bases between. The CDR3 DNA reads TGCGCCAGCAGCTTGGCTAGCGTGCCGAACAATGAGCAGTTCTTC. This codes for CASSLASVPNNEQFF.

The rearrangement joins TRBV27 to TRBJ1-1, with TRBD1 matching 7 bases. The CDR3 totals 13 residues. Germline V gene sequence: CDR1 MNHEY, CDR2 SMNVEV (reference sequence). Trimming took 3 bases from V and 6 from J; bases not matched to a gene: 4. This CDR3 is CASSLQGVSEAFF. In nucleotides, the CDR3 is TGTGCCAGCAGTTTGCAGGGGGTGTCTGAAGCTTTCTTT.

The rearrangement uses TRBV5-1 and TRBJ2-7, with 7 bases aligning to TRBD1. Germline CDR1 and CDR2: SGHRS and YFSETQ. With V trimmed by 3 bases and J by 2 bases, 5 bases remained unmatched. This CDR3 contains 14 residues. The CDR3 nucleotides read TGCGCCAGCAGCTGGGGGACAGCCCCCTACGAGCAGTACTTC. It translates to CASSWGTAPYEQYF.

The chain combines TRBV15 with TRBJ2-7; 9 bases match TRBD1. CDR3 size: 16 residues. Germline CDR1 and CDR2: LNHNV and YYDKDF (reference sequence). The V segment lost 3 bases and the J segment 5 bases; nucleotides outside the gene matches: 11. CDR3: CATSRGTGQGRNEQYF. CDR3 coding DNA: TGTGCCACCAGCAGGGGAACCGGACAGGGGCGTAACGAGCAGTACTTC.